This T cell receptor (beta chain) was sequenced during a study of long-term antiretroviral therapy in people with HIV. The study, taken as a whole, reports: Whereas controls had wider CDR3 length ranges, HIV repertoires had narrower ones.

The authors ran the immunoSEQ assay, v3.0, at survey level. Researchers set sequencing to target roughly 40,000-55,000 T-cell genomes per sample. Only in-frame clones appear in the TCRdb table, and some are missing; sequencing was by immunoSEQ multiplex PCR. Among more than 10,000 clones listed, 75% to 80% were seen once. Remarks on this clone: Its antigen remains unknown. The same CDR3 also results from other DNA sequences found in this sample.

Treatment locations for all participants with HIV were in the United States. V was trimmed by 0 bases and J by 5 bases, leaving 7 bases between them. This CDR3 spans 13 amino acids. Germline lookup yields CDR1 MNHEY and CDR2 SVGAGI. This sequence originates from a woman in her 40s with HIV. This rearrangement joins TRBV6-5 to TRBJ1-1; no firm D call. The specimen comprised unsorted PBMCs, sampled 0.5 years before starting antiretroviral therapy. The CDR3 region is CASSYSEVTEAFF. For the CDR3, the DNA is TGTGCCAGCAGTTACTCGGAGGTAACTGAAGCTTTCTTT.